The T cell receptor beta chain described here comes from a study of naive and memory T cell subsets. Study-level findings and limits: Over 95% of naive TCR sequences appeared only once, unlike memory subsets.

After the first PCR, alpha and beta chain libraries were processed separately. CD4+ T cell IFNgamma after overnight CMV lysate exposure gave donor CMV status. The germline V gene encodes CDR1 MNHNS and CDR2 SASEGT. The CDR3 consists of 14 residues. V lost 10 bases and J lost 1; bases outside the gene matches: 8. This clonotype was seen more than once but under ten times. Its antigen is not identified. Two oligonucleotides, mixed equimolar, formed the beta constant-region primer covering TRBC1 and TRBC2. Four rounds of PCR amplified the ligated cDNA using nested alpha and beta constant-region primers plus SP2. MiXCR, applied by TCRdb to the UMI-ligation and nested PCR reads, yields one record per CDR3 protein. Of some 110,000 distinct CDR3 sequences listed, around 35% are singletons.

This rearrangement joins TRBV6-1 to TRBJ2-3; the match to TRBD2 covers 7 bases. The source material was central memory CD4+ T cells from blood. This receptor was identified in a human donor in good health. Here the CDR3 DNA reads TGTGCCACCTTGATAGCGGGCGGCACAGATACGCAGTATTTT. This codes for CATLIAGGTDTQYF.